This TCR beta chain was documented in a study of blood T cell repertoires in COVID-19. Study context: PBMCs, B-cell-depleted T cells, or T cells were the source of the cDNA or gDNA that made up the material.

Original processing notes: The authors estimated nucleated cell counts from reference gene primer amplification. The table came from immunoSEQ multiplex PCR; TCRdb's copy has only in-frame clones and leaves some out. V and J calls and clone size are as listed in that table; D and trimming were resolved from the DNA. Altogether more than 100,000 clones are present, about four fifths being singletons, with the ten largest covering about 8%. The receptor comes from a woman aged 60 to 75 with active or convalescent COVID-19. The sequenced sample was peripheral blood.

The CDR3 is CSASRREGMYEQYF. Written as DNA, the CDR3 is TGCAGTGCTAGTCGGCGGGAGGGCATGTACGAGCAGTACTTC. The rearrangement links TRBV20-1 to TRBJ2-7; 9 bases fit TRBD2. This CDR3 is built from 14 residues. Germline CDR1 and CDR2: DFQATT and SNEGSKA (reference sequence). V lost 3 bases, J lost 4 bases, and 7 bases stayed unmatched.